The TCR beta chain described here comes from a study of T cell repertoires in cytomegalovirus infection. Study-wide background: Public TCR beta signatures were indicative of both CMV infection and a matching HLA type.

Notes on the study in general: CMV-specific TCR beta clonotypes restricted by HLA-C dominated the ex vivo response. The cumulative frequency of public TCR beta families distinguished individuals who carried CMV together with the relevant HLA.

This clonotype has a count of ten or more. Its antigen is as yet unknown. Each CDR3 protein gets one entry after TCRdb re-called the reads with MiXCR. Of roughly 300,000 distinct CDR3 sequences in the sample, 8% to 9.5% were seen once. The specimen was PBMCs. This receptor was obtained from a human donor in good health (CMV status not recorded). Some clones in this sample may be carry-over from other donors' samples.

CDR3 nucleotide sequence: TGTGCCAGCAGCCCCGACAGGAGGATCGGGGAGCTGTTTTTT. It yields the protein CASSPDRRIGELFF. The chain has TRBV7-2 and TRBJ2-2; TRBD1 might be the D (6 bases). In germline, CDR1 is SGHTA, CDR2 FQGNSA. This CDR3 has 14 residues. The V and J ends lost 5 bases and 7 bases respectively, with 14 bases between them.